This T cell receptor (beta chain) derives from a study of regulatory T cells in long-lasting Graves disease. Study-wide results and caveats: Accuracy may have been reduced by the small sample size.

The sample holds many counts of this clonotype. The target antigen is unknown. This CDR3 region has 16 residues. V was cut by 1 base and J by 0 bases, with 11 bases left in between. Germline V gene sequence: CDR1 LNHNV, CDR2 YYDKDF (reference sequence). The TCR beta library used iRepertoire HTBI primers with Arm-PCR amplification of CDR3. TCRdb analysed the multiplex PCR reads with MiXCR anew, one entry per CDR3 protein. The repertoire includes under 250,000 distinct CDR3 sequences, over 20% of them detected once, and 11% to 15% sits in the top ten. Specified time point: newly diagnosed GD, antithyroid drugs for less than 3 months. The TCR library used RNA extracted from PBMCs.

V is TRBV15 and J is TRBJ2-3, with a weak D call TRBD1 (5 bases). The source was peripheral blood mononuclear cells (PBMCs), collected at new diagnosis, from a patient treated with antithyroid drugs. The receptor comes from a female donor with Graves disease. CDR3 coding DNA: TGTGCCACCAGCAGAGCCAGGGTTTATAGCACAGATACGCAGTATTTT. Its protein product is CATSRARVYSTDTQYF. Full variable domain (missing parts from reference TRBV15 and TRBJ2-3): DAMVIQNPRYQVTQFGKPVTLSCSQTLNHNVMYWYQQKSSQAPKLLFHYYDKDFNNEADTPDNFQSRRPNTSFCFLDIRSPGLGDTAMYLCATSRARVYSTDTQYFGPGTRLTVL.